A selection of T cell receptor beta chains follows, all from one sample in a study of Ad26.COV2.S vaccination and SARS-CoV-2 variants. Assay used: immunoSEQ multiplex PCR; TCRdb lists only in-frame clones, some missing. Among about 320,000 clones listed, roughly 90% were seen once. The sample here was peripheral blood, taken in a trial of Ad26.COV2.S vaccine versus placebo. The receptors stem from a person aged 18-65 years who received the Ad26.COV2.S COVID-19 vaccine or a placebo. Both conserved end residues are part of each CDR3.

j_call v_call cdr3_aa
TRBJ2-7 TRBV7-2 CASSLQALYEQYF
TRBJ2-2 TRBV7-9 CASSQGLWFRELFF
TRBJ1-1 TRBV30 CAWSPGPNTEAFF
TRBJ2-7 TRBV3-1/TRBV3-2 CASSQDPPTGQVRTQYEQYF
TRBJ1-2 TRBV19 CASRRSHGANYGYTF
TRBJ2-1 TRBV19 CASSRTGVVATEQFF
TRBJ1-2 TRBV29-1 CSVSRFTGPNYGYTF
TRBJ1-5 TRBV19 CASSGPFYSNQPQHF
TRBJ2-1 TRBV12-5 CASGLAGVIYNEQFF
TRBJ1-1 TRBV11-2 CASSLHKMTGLGTEAFF
TRBJ1-2 TRBV9 CASSTKTNYGYTF
TRBJ2-2 TRBV5-4 CASSEQTGTGELFF
TRBJ1-2 TRBV7-9 CASSSTSPTVYGYTF
TRBJ1-2 TRBV27 CASRALGGESYTF
TRBJ2-3 TRBV6-5 CASSRGPDTQYF
TRBJ2-2 TRBV12-3/TRBV12-4 CASRRQGAGELFF
TRBJ2-2 TRBV7-3 CASSPTGITGELFF
TRBJ2-6 TRBV27 CASRGDSPGASGANVLTF
TRBJ2-2 TRBV7-2 CASSFDNTGELFF
TRBJ1-1 TRBV14 CASSPRPFRGGTEAFF
TRBJ2-5 TRBV3-1/TRBV3-2 CASSPSGGAGTQYF
TRBJ2-7 TRBV11-2 CASSLGTGGATNSYEQYF
TRBJ2-6 TRBV5-5 CASSSGQYSGANVLTF
TRBJ2-1 TRBV5-1 CASSYLTSGGNEQFF
TRBJ1-5 TRBV7-9 CASSLGLTGNQPQHF
TRBJ1-1 TRBV5-4 CASSSGTREGFF
TRBJ1-2 TRBV7-9 CASSLGDLRGYTF
TRBJ1-1 TRBV25-1 CASSLQGLMNTEAFF
TRBJ1-2 TRBV4-3 CASSQDWGQLYGYTF
TRBJ1-1 TRBV24-1 CATSDLWTGRSNTEAFF
TRBJ1-1 TRBV28 CASKTTRDRGYGTSEAFF
TRBJ2-3 TRBV4-1 CASSLNRADTQYF